The following is a T cell receptor beta chain sequence with its context. Under the authors' procedure: From reference gene primer amplification, estimates of nucleated cell counts were derived. Sequencing used immunoSEQ multiplex PCR; TCRdb keeps in-frame clones, though not all of them. The V and J calls and clone size are taken from that table; D and trimming were inferred from the DNA. The top ten clones hold roughly 7.2% of a sample with 60,000 or so clones, 87% of them seen once. The CDR3 has 11 amino acids. V lost 5 bases and J 10 bases, leaving 11 bases between the germline ends. CDR1 MNHEY and CDR2 SMNVEV come from the germline V gene (reference sequence). This sample is part of a study of blood T cell repertoires in COVID-19. Study as a whole: Acute and convalescent COVID-19 samples came from the United States, Italy and Spain. The cDNA or gDNA used as material had been derived from T cells, B-cell-depleted T cells, or PBMCs.

The chain has TRBV27 and TRBJ1-1; weak D call: TRBD1 (5 bases). Sequencing was performed on peripheral blood. The clonotype was recovered from a man in his sixties with acute or convalescent COVID-19. DNA for the CDR3: TGTGCCAGCAGTAATCAGGGCTCAGCTTTCTTT. It specifies CASSNQGSAFF.